This TCR beta chain was retrieved from a study of CD8 T cells in Susac syndrome. Random hexamers were used to reverse transcribe an amount of about 0.45 to 1 ug RNA. The immunoSEQ assay covered 54 Vbeta and 13 Jbeta segments for CDR3. TCRdb used MiXCR to reprocess the immunoSEQ multiplex PCR reads, holding one entry per CDR3 protein. Of approximately 220,000 distinct CDR3 sequences in the sample, about 95% were seen once. Findings and limits, study-wide: By the study's own acknowledgment, its TCR sequencing and HLA analysis included relatively few individuals.

Blood CD8+ and CD4+ T cells underwent high-throughput TCR beta sequencing. Negative isolation was used for CD8+ and CD4+ T cells, and FACS enrichment was applied to TEMRA cells. With respect to this clonotype: The antigen is undetermined.

This CDR3 has 13 amino acids. In germline, CDR1 is LNHDA, CDR2 SQIVND (reference sequence). Trimming removed 6 bases at V and 3 bases at J, with 11 bases between. This TCR derives from a human donor with multiple sclerosis. The material sequenced was CD4+ T cells from PBMCs. The rearrangement links TRBV19 to TRBJ1-1; D gene unclear. The CDR3 DNA sequence: TGTGCCAGTAGCTCGACTGCCGACACTGAAGCTTTCTTT. It specifies CASSSTADTEAFF.